These 32 T cell receptor beta chains originate from one sample sequenced in a study of blood T cells in healthy people across ages. The authors ran a second PCR of 7 to 11 cycles using a sample-barcoded 5' primer and a J-beta primer mix. Via MiXCR, TCRdb re-called the 5' RACE reads, giving one row per CDR3 protein. This table holds about 780,000 distinct CDR3 sequences, roughly 24% found once. Separately, the same data were catalogued under a study of T cells of mothers and their children.

Material for sequencing was blood. All receptors derive from a boy younger than 18 in good health.

This sequence joins TRBV7-2 and TRBJ2-5, with D possibly being TRBD1 or TRBD2 (5 bases each). The J call is uncertain, as TRBJ2-1 better fits the DNA end. The germline gives CDR1 SGHTA, CDR2 FQGNSA. There are 17 residues in the CDR3. CDR3 nucleotide sequence: TGTGCCAGCAGCTTAAAACGTCTGGGACGGCTCTACAATGAGCAGTTCTTC. Translating it yields CASSLKRLGRLYNEQFF.

This clonotype was seen a few times. The chain joins TRBV10-3 to TRBJ2-3; TRBD2 is a possible D gene (6 bases). Germline values: CDR1 ENHRY, CDR2 SYGVKD. The CDR3 has 14 residues. Trimming pared 5 bases from V and 1 base from J, leaving 10 bases between. The CDR3 here is CAISRDSRTDTQYF. The CDR3 DNA reads TGTGCCATCAGTAGGGACTCCCGCACAGATACGCAGTATTTT.

V gene TRBV10-3 combines with J gene TRBJ2-1; unclear D gene. The CDR3 has 11 residues. Looked up from germline, CDR1 is ENHRY and CDR2 is SYGVKD. Trimming took off 2 bases at V and 13 bases at J, with 9 bases between the two ends. CDR3 DNA sequence: TGTGCCATCAGTGAGAACTGGTTACAGTTCTTC. This translates into CAISENWLQFF.

This chain joins TRBV9 and TRBJ2-7; D is tentatively TRBD1 or TRBD2 (5 bases each). The CDR3 spans 14 residues. Germline V gene data show CDR1 as SGDLS and CDR2 as YYNGEE. V lost 3 bases to trimming and J lost 2 bases, with 12 bases between them. The CDR3 coding sequence is TGTGCCAGCAGCGGAGGGAGCAGGGCCTACGAGCAGTACTTC. It translates to CASSGGSRAYEQYF.

This chain links TRBV7-9 with TRBJ2-7; D is uncertain. V was shortened by 11 bases and J by 6 bases, with 29 bases between the two germline ends. The CDR3 has 16 residues. Looked up from germline, CDR1 is SEHNR and CDR2 is FQNEAQ (reference sequence). The chain's CDR3 is CAGTLTQTRYLGEQYF. The CDR3 DNA follows: TGTGCCGGCACGCTCACCCAGACAAGGTATTTGGGCGAGCAGTACTTC. Using reference TRBV7-9 and TRBJ2-7 for the parts outside the CDR3, the full variable domain is DTGVSQNPRHKITKRGQNVTFRCDPISEHNRLYWYRQTLGQGPEFLTYFQNEAQLEKSRLLSDRFSAERPKGSFSTLEIQRTEQGDSAMYLCAGTLTQTRYLGEQYFGPGTRLTVT.

This chain uses TRBV11-2 with TRBJ2-6; 8 nucleotides align to TRBD1. Germline CDR1 reads SGHAT; CDR2 reads FQNNGV. V lost 1 base and J lost 0; bases outside the gene matches: 5. This CDR3 contains 18 residues. The CDR3 loop reads CASSLVWDRISGANVLTF. CDR3 coding DNA: TGTGCCAGCAGCTTAGTTTGGGACAGGATCTCTGGGGCCAACGTCCTGACTTTC.

This clonotype was picked up a small number of times. Because the CDR3 is missing its conserved closing phenylalanine or tryptophan, this is likely a read error. J is TRBJ1-6 and V is TRBV14; a possible D gene is TRBD1 (5 bases). The length of the CDR3 is 14 residues. V was trimmed by 3 bases and J by 11 bases, leaving 14 bases between them. Germline CDR1 SGHDN, CDR2 FVKESK. Written as DNA, the CDR3 is TGTGCCAGCAGCCAGGGGACGTCAGGAGCACCCCTCCACGCT. It encodes CASSQGTSGAPLHA.

The chain combines TRBV5-5 with TRBJ2-3, with unresolved D. The germline V gene encodes CDR1 SGHKS and CDR2 YYEKEE (reference sequence). There are 13 residues in the CDR3. V was pared by 0 bases and J by 6 bases, with 8 bases between. This chain's CDR3 is CASSLGVLDTQYF. Written as DNA, the CDR3 is TGTGCCAGCAGCTTGGGGGTTCTGGATACGCAGTATTTT.

In its sample, this clonotype was seen a few times. V is TRBV6-1 and J is TRBJ1-4; 7 positions agree with TRBD1. Trimming at V came to 0 bases and at J to 13 bases, leaving 8 bases not matched to a gene. Looked up from germline, CDR1 is MNHNS and CDR2 is SASEGT. This CDR3 region has 14 residues. CDR3 sequence reads: CASSEAGLNRGLFF. As DNA, the CDR3 is TGTGCCAGCAGTGAAGCGGGGTTAAACAGGGGACTGTTTTTT.

This clonotype appeared a few times. At one boundary the junction diverges from the germline segment, which might be a read error. The chain links TRBV12-5 to TRBJ2-5; 13 bases agree with TRBD2. The J call may be mistaken, given a closer DNA end match to TRBJ2-1. The CDR3 runs to 15 residues. Germline lookup yields CDR1 LGHNT and CDR2 FRNRAP. DNA of the CDR3: TGTGCTGGTGGTTTAGGGACTAGCGGGGAGAATGAGCAGTTCTTC. It is translated as CAGGLGTSGENEQFF.

CDR3 bases: TGTGCCAGCTCACCACCGAAGCGGGGAGGAGATACGCAGTATTTT. Protein: CASSPPKRGGDTQYF. V gene TRBV18 combines with J gene TRBJ2-3; TRBD2 matches 7 bases. With 0 bases clipped from V and 5 bases from J, the junction kept 5 bases outside the gene matches. This CDR3 region has 15 residues. Germline V gene lookup returns CDR1 KGHSH and CDR2 LQKENI. Based on the CDR3 plus reference TRBV18 and TRBJ2-3, the full variable domain is NAGVMQNPRHLVRRRGQEARLRCSPMKGHSHVYWYRQLPEEGLKFMVYLQKENIIDESGMPKERFSAEFPKEGPSILRIQQVVRGDSAAYFCASSPPKRGGDTQYFGPGTRLTVL.

This clonotype was counted only a few times. The V call is TRBV7-9, the J call TRBJ2-3; no clear D. This CDR3 is built from 15 residues. Per germline, CDR1 SEHNR and CDR2 FQNEAQ (reference sequence). The V end lost 5 bases, the J end lost 0 bases, and 12 bases lay between the germline ends. The CDR3: CASSRRTSSTDTQYF. The CDR3 bases are TGTGCCAGCAGCCGGCGTACCTCCAGCACAGATACGCAGTATTTT. The full variable domain, in which reference TRBV7-9 and TRBJ2-3 provide the parts outside the CDR3, is DTGVSQNPRHKITKRGQNVTFRCDPISEHNRLYWYRQTLGQGPEFLTYFQNEAQLEKSRLLSDRFSAERPKGSFSTLEIQRTEQGDSAMYLCASSRRTSSTDTQYFGPGTRLTVL.

On this clonotype itself: At one end the junction does not follow the germline gene, possibly because of a read error. This chain connects TRBV27 to TRBJ2-4; D uncertain. The CDR3 contains 13 residues. Germline CDR1 MNHEY, CDR2 SMNVEV (reference sequence). The CDR3 sequence: CASSFAAKSIQYF. As DNA, the CDR3 is TGTGCCAGCAGTTTCGCAGCCAAAAGCATTCAGTACTTC.

The chain is built from TRBV7-9 and TRBJ1-1, with TRBD1 matching over 8 bases. Germline V gives CDR1 SEHNR, CDR2 FQNEAQ (reference sequence). This CDR3 comprises 15 residues. The ends lost 5 bases at V and 1 base at J; junction bases unmatched: 6. CDR3 sequence reads: CASSGNRGSNTEAFF. The CDR3 bases are TGTGCCAGCAGCGGGAACAGGGGGTCGAACACTGAAGCTTTCTTT.

This clonotype has more than one count but fewer than ten. The junction does not match germline at one end; this may be a read error. The CDR3 region has the DNA TGTGCCAGCAGTGAAATGGGACAGAAGGTCTACAAGCAGTACTTC. Its translation: CASSEMGQKVYKQYF. The chain is built from TRBV6-1 and TRBJ2-7; TRBD1 aligns across 7 bases. This CDR3 is 15 amino acids long. The germline V gene has CDR1 MNHNS and CDR2 SASEGT.

V is TRBV20-1 and J is TRBJ1-5, with D possibly TRBD1 on 5 matching bases. This CDR3 has 15 residues. Trimming shortened V by 0 bases and J by 3 bases, and 12 bases separated the two germline ends. CDR1 DFQATT and CDR2 SNEGSKA come from the germline V gene (reference sequence). The CDR3 loop is CSARDYSGNNQPQHF. In nucleotides, the CDR3 is TGCAGTGCTAGAGATTATTCAGGGAACAATCAGCCCCAGCATTTT.

V is TRBV7-9 and J is TRBJ2-5; weak D call: TRBD2 (6 bases). In germline, CDR1 is SEHNR, CDR2 FQNEAQ (reference sequence). The CDR3 runs to 14 residues. The V end was cut by 1 base, the J end by 4 bases, with 10 bases between. The CDR3 DNA sequence: TGTGCCAGCAGCTTAGTCGGGACTCTAGAGACCCAGTACTTC. It specifies CASSLVGTLETQYF.

The V gene is TRBV5-1, the J gene TRBJ1-1, with unresolved D. The germline V and J ends were trimmed by 0 bases and 5 bases, with 14 bases remaining between them. The length of the CDR3 is 15 residues. Germline V gene lookup returns CDR1 SGHRS and CDR2 YFSETQ. The CDR3: CASSLAPEKWTEAFF. CDR3 coding DNA: TGCGCCAGCAGCTTGGCGCCGGAGAAGTGGACTGAAGCTTTCTTT. Filled out from reference TRBV5-1 and TRBJ1-1, the complete variable domain reads KAGVTQTPRYLIKTRGQQVTLSCSPISGHRSVSWYQQTPGQGLQFLFEYFSETQRNKGNFPGRFSGRQFSNSRSEMNVSTLELGDSALYLCASSLAPEKWTEAFFGQGTRLTVV.

The chain employs TRBV6-5 and TRBJ1-2, with D possibly matching TRBD1 (6 bases). CDR1 and CDR2 from the germline V gene are MNHEY and SVGAGI. The CDR3 is 17 amino acids. Between the trimmed V and J ends, which lost 0 bases and 0 bases, there was a span of 14 bases. Here the CDR3 DNA reads TGTGCCAGCAGTTACTCGCTTACTAGGGGGACTAACTATGGCTACACCTTC. Translation gives CASSYSLTRGTNYGYTF.

This clonotype was counted between two and nine times. The genes are TRBV11-2 and TRBJ2-3, with D perhaps matching TRBD1 or TRBD2 (5 bases each). The CDR3 totals 14 residues. Trimming removed 4 bases from V and 7 bases from J, with 15 bases in between. In germline, CDR1 is SGHAT, CDR2 FQNNGV. CDR3 coding DNA: TGTGCCAGCAGCTCCCCAAGGGGACGGAATACGCAGTATTTT. This gives the protein CASSSPRGRNTQYF.

This clonotype was seen more than once but under ten times. This sequence joins TRBV10-3 and TRBJ2-7; no reliable D call. Per the germline V gene, CDR1 is ENHRY and CDR2 is SYGVKD. The CDR3 length is 14 residues. V gave up 0 bases and J gave up 5 bases, with 11 bases separating them. In DNA form, the CDR3 reads TGTGCCATCAGTGAGTCGAGGCAGCACCACGAGCAGTACTTC. This codes for CAISESRQHHEQYF.

CDR3 in amino acids: CASSRYLTSAETQYF. DNA of the CDR3: TGTGCCAGCAGCCGTTACTTGACTAGCGCGGAGACCCAGTACTTC. The chain combines TRBV3-1 with TRBJ2-5, with 8 bases that match TRBD2. The CDR3 totals 15 residues. Germline V gene lookup returns CDR1 LGHDT and CDR2 YNNKEL (reference sequence). The J segment lost 5 bases and the V segment lost 4 bases, leaving 9 bases of the junction unmatched.

This clonotype was seen more than once but under ten times. The rearrangement uses TRBV7-2 and TRBJ1-5; D is perhaps TRBD1 (5 bases). CDR3 size: 12 residues. Trimming cost V 3 bases and J 5 bases, with 5 bases left between them. Looked up from germline, CDR1 is SGHTA and CDR2 is FQGNSA. CDR3 sequence (DNA): TGTGCCAGCAGCTTCAGGGATCAGCCCCAGCATTTT. As protein: CASSFRDQPQHF. The full variable domain, its missing parts supplied by reference TRBV7-2 and TRBJ1-5, is GAGVSQSPSNKVTEKGKDVELRCDPISGHTALYWYRQSLGQGLEFLIYFQGNSAPDKSGLPSDRFSAERTGGSVSTLTIQRTQQEDSAVYLCASSFRDQPQHFGDGTRLSIL.

The chain recombines TRBV10-3 with TRBJ2-7; D might be TRBD1 or TRBD2, each matching 7 bases. The germline V gene has CDR1 ENHRY and CDR2 SYGVKD. This CDR3 region has 15 residues. Trimming cost V 0 bases and J 1 base, with 10 bases left between them. The CDR3: CAISESQGGSYEQYF. Here the CDR3 DNA reads TGTGCCATCAGTGAGTCGCAGGGGGGGTCCTACGAGCAGTACTTC.

V usage is TRBV28 and J usage is TRBJ2-3; a possible D gene is TRBD2 (6 bases). Trimming removed 2 bases at V and 0 bases at J, with 21 bases between. This CDR3 has 19 residues. The germline V gene encodes CDR1 MDHEN and CDR2 SYDVKM. The CDR3 spells CASSLIYPGGKPSTDTQYF. In DNA, the CDR3 is TGTGCCAGCAGTTTAATATACCCAGGCGGGAAACCTAGCACAGATACGCAGTATTTT.

This clonotype showed up just a few times. J is TRBJ2-5 and V is TRBV7-6; D might be TRBD2 (5 bases). The CDR3 is 18 amino acids. The germline gives CDR1 SGHVS, CDR2 FNYEAQ. Trimming shortened V by 1 base and J by 0 bases, and 18 bases separated the two germline ends. Written as DNA, the CDR3 is TGTGCCAGCAGCTTAGGGCCCCCATGGACGGACTACCAAGAGACCCAGTACTTC. It yields the protein CASSLGPPWTDYQETQYF.

The table lists this clonotype with a few counts. This chain joins TRBV6-5 and TRBJ1-6; a possible D gene is TRBD1 (5 bases). The CDR3 runs to 13 residues. V was clipped by 7 bases and J by 7 bases, with 11 bases between them. Germline CDR1 and CDR2: MNHEY and SVGAGI. This CDR3 reads CASTRDGNSPLHF. The CDR3, as DNA: TGTGCCAGCACCCGGGACGGGAATTCACCCCTCCACTTT.

In this sample, this clonotype turned up a few times. The V call is TRBV7-2, the J call TRBJ2-5, with TRBD1 as a possible D gene (6 bases). Germline loops: CDR1 SGHTA, CDR2 FQGNSA. The V and J ends lost 5 bases and 5 bases respectively, with 21 bases between them. The CDR3 length is 16 residues. CDR3 DNA: TGTGCCAGCAGCCCCGCCTTGGGACACCCTACGGAGACCCAGTACTTC. This encodes CASSPALGHPTETQYF.

For the CDR3, the DNA is TGTGCCAGCAGCAAAGGACAGTACAATGAGCAGTTCTTC. Its protein product is CASSKGQYNEQFF. The chain employs TRBV5-5 and TRBJ2-1; D is perhaps TRBD1 (6 bases). CDR3 length: 13 residues. The germline CDR1 and CDR2 sequences are SGHKS and YYEKEE (reference sequence). V lost 4 bases and J 4 bases, leaving 9 bases between the germline ends.

The V gene is TRBV7-9, the J gene TRBJ1-4, with D perhaps TRBD1 (6 bases). V shed 5 bases and J shed 4 bases, with 11 bases lying between them. The CDR3 is 14 amino acids. Germline V lookup: CDR1 SEHNR, CDR2 FQNEAQ (reference sequence). CDR3 residues: CASSDTGNNEKLFF. The CDR3 DNA reads TGTGCCAGCAGCGACACAGGGAATAATGAAAAACTGTTTTTT. The whole variable domain, filled in from reference TRBV7-9 and TRBJ1-4, reads DTGVSQNPRHKITKRGQNVTFRCDPISEHNRLYWYRQTLGQGPEFLTYFQNEAQLEKSRLLSDRFSAERPKGSFSTLEIQRTEQGDSAMYLCASSDTGNNEKLFFGSGTQLSVL.

This clonotype was recorded once. In this CDR3 the conserved last residue, phenylalanine or tryptophan, is missing, so a read error is likely. The rearrangement links TRBV5-1 to TRBJ2-5; possible D gene TRBD1, 6 bases. This CDR3 is built from 13 residues. Germline-derived CDR1 and CDR2 are SGHRS and YFSETQ. V lost 0 bases to trimming and J lost 3 bases, with 6 bases between them. CDR3 sequence (DNA): TGCGCCAGCAGCTTGGACAGGGAAGAGACCCAGTACCTC. Translating gives CASSLDREETQYL.

V usage is TRBV4-1 and J usage is TRBJ1-5, with D possibly matching TRBD1 (5 bases). Trimming removed 0 bases from V and 9 bases from J, with 15 bases in between. From germline, CDR1 is MGHRA and CDR2 YSYEKL. The length of the CDR3 is 15 residues. This CDR3 is CASSQDRDPSRPQHF. The CDR3 bases are TGCGCCAGCAGCCAAGACCGGGACCCATCACGGCCCCAGCATTTT.